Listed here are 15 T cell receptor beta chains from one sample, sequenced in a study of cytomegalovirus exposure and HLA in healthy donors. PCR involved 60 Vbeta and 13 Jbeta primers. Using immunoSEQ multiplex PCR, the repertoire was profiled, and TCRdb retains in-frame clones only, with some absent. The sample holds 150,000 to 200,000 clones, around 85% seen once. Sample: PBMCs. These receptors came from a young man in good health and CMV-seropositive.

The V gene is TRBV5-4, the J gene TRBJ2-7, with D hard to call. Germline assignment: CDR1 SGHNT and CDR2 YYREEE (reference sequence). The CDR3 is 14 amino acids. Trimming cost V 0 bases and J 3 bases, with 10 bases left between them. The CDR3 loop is CASSLGARIYEQYF. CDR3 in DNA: TGTGCCAGCAGCTTGGGGGCACGAATCTACGAGCAGTACTTC.

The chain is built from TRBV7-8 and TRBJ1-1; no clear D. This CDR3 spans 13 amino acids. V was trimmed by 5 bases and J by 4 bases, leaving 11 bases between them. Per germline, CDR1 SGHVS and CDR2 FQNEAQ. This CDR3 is CASSLFEGTEAFF. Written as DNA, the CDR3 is TGTGCCAGCAGCCTATTCGAGGGCACTGAAGCTTTCTTT.

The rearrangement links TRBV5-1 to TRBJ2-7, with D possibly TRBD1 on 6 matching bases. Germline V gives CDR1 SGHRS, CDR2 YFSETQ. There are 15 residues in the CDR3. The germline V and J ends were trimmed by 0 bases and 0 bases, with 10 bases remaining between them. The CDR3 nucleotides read TGCGCCAGCAGCTTGGACCCAGGGGTCTCCTACGAGCAGTACTTC. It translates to CASSLDPGVSYEQYF.

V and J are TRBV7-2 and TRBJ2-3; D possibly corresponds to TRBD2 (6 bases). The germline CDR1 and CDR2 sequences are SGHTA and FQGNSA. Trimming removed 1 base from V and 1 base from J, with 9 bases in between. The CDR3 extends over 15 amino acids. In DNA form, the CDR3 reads TGTGCCAGCAGCTTAGGCGGGGAACGCACAGATACGCAGTATTTT. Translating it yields CASSLGGERTDTQYF. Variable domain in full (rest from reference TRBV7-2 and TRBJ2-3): GAGVSQSPSNKVTEKGKDVELRCDPISGHTALYWYRQSLGQGLEFLIYFQGNSAPDKSGLPSDRFSAERTGGSVSTLTIQRTQQEDSAVYLCASSLGGERTDTQYFGPGTRLTVL.

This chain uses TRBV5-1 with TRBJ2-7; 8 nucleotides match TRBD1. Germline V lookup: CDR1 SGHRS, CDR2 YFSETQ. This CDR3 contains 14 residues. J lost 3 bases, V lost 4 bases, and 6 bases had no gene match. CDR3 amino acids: CASSHRTGLYEQYF. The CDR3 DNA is TGCGCCAGCAGCCACCGGACAGGGCTCTACGAGCAGTACTTC.

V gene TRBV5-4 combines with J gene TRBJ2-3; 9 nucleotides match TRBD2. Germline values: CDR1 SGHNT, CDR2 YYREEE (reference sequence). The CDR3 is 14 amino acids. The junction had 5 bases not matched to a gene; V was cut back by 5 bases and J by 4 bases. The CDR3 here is CASRPLAGPDTQYF. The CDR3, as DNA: TGTGCCAGCAGACCCCTAGCGGGGCCAGATACGCAGTATTTT. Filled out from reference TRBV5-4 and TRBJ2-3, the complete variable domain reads ETGVTQSPTHLIKTRGQQVTLRCSSQSGHNTVSWYQQALGQGPQFIFQYYREEENGRGNFPPRFSGLQFPNYSSELNVNALELDDSALYLCASRPLAGPDTQYFGPGTRLTVL.

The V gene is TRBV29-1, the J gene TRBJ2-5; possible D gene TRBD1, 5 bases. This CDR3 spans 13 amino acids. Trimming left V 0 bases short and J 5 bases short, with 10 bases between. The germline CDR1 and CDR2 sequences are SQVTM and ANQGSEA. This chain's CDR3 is CSVEDLGRETQYF. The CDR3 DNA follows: TGCAGCGTTGAAGATCTGGGGCGGGAGACCCAGTACTTC.

CDR3 DNA sequence: TGCAGCGTTGGGACACACGATAGCAATCAGCCCCAGCATTTT. This codes for CSVGTHDSNQPQHF. This chain joins TRBV29-1 and TRBJ1-5, with a possible D match to TRBD1 (5 bases). V lost 4 bases to trimming and J lost 0 bases, with 10 bases between them. The CDR3 loop spans 14 amino acids. Looked up from germline, CDR1 is SQVTM and CDR2 is ANQGSEA.

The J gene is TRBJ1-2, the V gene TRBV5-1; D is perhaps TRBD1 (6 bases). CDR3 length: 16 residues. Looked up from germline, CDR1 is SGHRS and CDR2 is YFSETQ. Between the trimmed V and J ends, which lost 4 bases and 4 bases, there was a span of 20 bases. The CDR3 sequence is CASSAGPGGQSYGYTF. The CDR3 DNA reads TGCGCCAGCAGCGCCGGGCCGGGGGGGCAGAGCTATGGCTACACCTTC.

CDR3 bases: TGTGCCACCTGTAGGGCAGGGGGCAATCAGCCCCAGCATTTT. Translating gives CATCRAGGNQPQHF. The chain carries TRBV19 and TRBJ1-5; a weak D match, TRBD1 (6 bases). Germline CDR1 LNHDA, CDR2 SQIVND (reference sequence). The V gene lost 10 bases and the J gene lost 2 bases, with 15 bases spanning the gap. The CDR3 loop spans 14 amino acids.

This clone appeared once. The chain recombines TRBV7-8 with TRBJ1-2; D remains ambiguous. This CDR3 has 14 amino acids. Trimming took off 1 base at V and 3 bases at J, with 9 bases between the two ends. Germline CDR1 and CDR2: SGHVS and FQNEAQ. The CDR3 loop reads CASSLGGRDYGYTF. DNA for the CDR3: TGTGCCAGCAGCTTAGGAGGTAGAGACTATGGCTACACCTTC.

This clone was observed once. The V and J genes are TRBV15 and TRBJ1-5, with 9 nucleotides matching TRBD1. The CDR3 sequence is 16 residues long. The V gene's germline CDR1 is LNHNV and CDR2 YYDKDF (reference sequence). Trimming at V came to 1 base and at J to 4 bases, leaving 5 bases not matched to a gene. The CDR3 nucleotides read TGTGCCACCAGCAGAGCCGTGGGGACAGGGAATCAGCCCCAGCATTTT. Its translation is CATSRAVGTGNQPQHF.

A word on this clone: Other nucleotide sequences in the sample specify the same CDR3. CDR3 DNA: TGTGCCAGCTCACCAGGGCAGGGTAACACCGGGGAGCTGTTTTTT. This translates into CASSPGQGNTGELFF. V usage is TRBV18 and J usage is TRBJ2-2; perhaps TRBD1 as D (5 bases). Trimming left V 2 bases short and J 2 bases short, with 9 bases between. The germline CDR1 and CDR2 sequences are KGHSH and LQKENI. The CDR3 contains 15 residues.

Here the CDR3 DNA reads TGTGCCAGCAGTCTAGAGCTCGGCGAGCAGTACTTC. Encoded protein: CASSLELGEQYF. V and J are TRBV6-1 and TRBJ2-7; no reliable D call. V was shortened by 5 bases and J by 6 bases, with 11 bases between the two germline ends. The CDR3 covers 12 residues. Germline assignment: CDR1 MNHNS and CDR2 SASEGT.

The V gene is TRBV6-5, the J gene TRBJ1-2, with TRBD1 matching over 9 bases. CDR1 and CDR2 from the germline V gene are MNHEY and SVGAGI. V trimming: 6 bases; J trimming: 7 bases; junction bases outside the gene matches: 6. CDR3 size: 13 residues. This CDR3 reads CASRAQGAGGYTF. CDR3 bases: TGTGCCAGCAGGGCACAGGGGGCGGGTGGCTACACCTTC.